The 7 T cell receptor beta chains presented below share a single source sample, sequenced in a study of blood T cell repertoires in COVID-19. Clones were read by immunoSEQ multiplex PCR, and TCRdb kept only the in-frame ones, dropping some. The sample lists 290,000 or so clones; around 87% were seen once. The sequenced material came from PBMCs or T cells enriched from blood (not recorded which). The receptors were sampled from a woman aged 18-29 years with acute COVID-19.

The chain carries TRBV27 and TRBJ2-7; 12 nucleotides line up with TRBD2. The CDR3 loop spans 15 amino acids. V trimming: 5 bases; J trimming: 7 bases; junction bases outside the gene matches: 9. CDR1 is MNHEY and CDR2 is SMNVEV in the germline V gene (reference sequence). The CDR3 DNA reads as TGTGCCAGCAGTCCCCGACTAGCGGGAGTGGAGGAGCAGTACTTC. Protein product: CASSPRLAGVEEQYF.

V and J are TRBV6-2 or TRBV6-3 and TRBJ2-7; TRBD2 matches 10 bases. Germline V gene data show CDR1 as MNHEY and CDR2 as SVGEGT. There are 16 residues in the CDR3. Unmatched junction bases numbered 3, after V lost 0 bases and J lost 1 base. CDR3 in amino acids: CASSYSTSGTSYEQYF. The DNA of the CDR3 is TGTGCCAGCAGTTACTCTACTAGCGGGACGTCCTACGAGCAGTACTTC.

The rearrangement uses TRBV12-3 or TRBV12-4 and TRBJ1-5; the D is unclear. V was clipped by 6 bases and J by 11 bases, with 17 bases between them. This CDR3 region has 13 residues. In DNA form, the CDR3 reads TGTGCCAGCAGCCGATTTACGAGAGCGACCCAGCATTTT. Protein product: CASSRFTRATQHF.

The DNA for the CDR3 is TGTGCCTGGAGCAGGGGGACTAGCGGACAAGAGACCCAGTACTTC. It is translated as CAWSRGTSGQETQYF. The chain recombines TRBV30 with TRBJ2-5, with 11 bases fitting TRBD2. The CDR3 length is 15 residues. Germline-derived CDR1 and CDR2 are GTSNPN and SVGIG (reference sequence). Losses at the gene ends were 3 bases for V and 2 bases for J; bases not matched to a gene: 5.

This clone was picked up one time. The rearrangement joins TRBV5-4 to TRBJ2-7; possible D gene TRBD1, 6 bases. The CDR3 has 14 residues. V lost 0 bases and J lost 3, with 10 bases in between. CDR1 is SGHNT, CDR2 YYREEE, per germline (reference sequence). The CDR3 nucleotides read TGTGCCAGCAGCTTGGGACAGGACCTCTACGAGCAGTACTTC. Protein product: CASSLGQDLYEQYF.

This clone appeared a single time. V and J are TRBV27 and TRBJ2-3; a possible D gene is TRBD2 (7 bases). The CDR3 runs 16 residues. Germline CDR1 is MNHEY and CDR2 is SMNVEV (reference sequence). The V end was cut by 4 bases, the J end by 6 bases, with 20 bases between. The CDR3, as DNA: TGTGCCAGCAGTTCCAGGGGCGGGAGTGGATGGGATACGCAGTATTTT. Translated: CASSSRGGSGWDTQYF.

The chain links TRBV6-5 to TRBJ2-2; TRBD2 might be the D (5 bases). Trimming pared 7 bases from V and 1 base from J, leaving 7 bases between. Germline values: CDR1 MNHEY, CDR2 SVGAGI. This CDR3 is built from 13 residues. DNA of the CDR3: TGTGCCAGCATTCGGGAGAACACCGGGGAGCTGTTTTTT. It specifies CASIRENTGELFF.